Each of the 15 T cell receptor beta chains below was sequenced from the same sample in a study of cytomegalovirus exposure and HLA in healthy donors. PCR involved 60 Vbeta and 13 Jbeta primers. Data came from immunoSEQ multiplex PCR; TCRdb stores just in-frame clones and leaves some out. The sample gives about 140,000 clones, approximately 82% of which show up once; approximately 9.7% is in the top ten. Sequencing was performed on PBMCs. The receptors stem from a woman aged 60-75 years in good health and CMV-seropositive.

The chain couples TRBV5-1 to TRBJ2-1, with a weak D call TRBD2 (6 bases). There are 15 residues in the CDR3. Germline-derived CDR1 and CDR2 are SGHRS and YFSETQ. V was trimmed by 4 bases and J by 5 bases, leaving 16 bases between them. CDR3 loop: CASSPAGRFDNEQFF. Here the CDR3 DNA reads TGCGCCAGCAGCCCAGCGGGCCGCTTCGACAATGAGCAGTTCTTC.

The CDR3 sequence is CASNSGTSSTDTQYF. The CDR3 DNA is TGTGCCAGCAACTCCGGGACTAGCAGCACAGATACGCAGTATTTT. This rearrangement joins TRBV2 to TRBJ2-3, with 9 bases matching TRBD2. CDR3 length: 15 amino acids. Germline-derived CDR1 and CDR2 are SNHLY and FYNNEI. J gave up 0 bases and V 7 bases, and 5 bases lay outside the gene matches.

The chain uses TRBV29-1 and TRBJ2-2, with D unresolved. Germline-derived CDR1 and CDR2 are SQVTM and ANQGSEA. The CDR3 is 12 residues long. The germline V and J ends were trimmed by 4 bases and 4 bases, with 7 bases remaining between them. The CDR3: CSVASRTGELFF. The CDR3 DNA is TGCAGCGTTGCCTCGCGCACCGGGGAGCTGTTTTTT.

J is TRBJ2-3 and V is TRBV4-1; 8 nucleotides agree with TRBD2. The V gene's germline CDR1 is MGHRA and CDR2 YSYEKL. The V segment lost 4 bases and the J segment 2 bases; nucleotides outside the gene matches: 8. This CDR3 comprises 16 residues. As DNA, the CDR3 is TGCGCCAGCAGCCCCCAAGCGGGAGTGGTCACAGATACGCAGTATTTT. Translation gives CASSPQAGVVTDTQYF.

The genes are TRBV2 and TRBJ1-4, with D perhaps TRBD1 (5 bases). V dropped 2 bases and J dropped 3 bases, with 13 bases sitting between them. This CDR3 contains 16 residues. Germline-derived CDR1 and CDR2 are SNHLY and FYNNEI. CDR3 sequence (DNA): TGTGCCAGCAGTGAAAGGGAGGGGCTGGCTAATGAAAAACTGTTTTTT. Encoded protein: CASSEREGLANEKLFF.

The chain employs TRBV27 and TRBJ2-7; TRBD2 aligns across 13 bases. After removal of 5 bases from V and 1 base from J, the junction contained 5 bases not matched to a gene. The CDR3 runs 16 residues. From germline, CDR1 is MNHEY and CDR2 SMNVEV (reference sequence). CDR3 loop: CASSPRTSGGSYEQYF. In nucleotides, the CDR3 is TGTGCCAGCAGTCCCCGGACTAGCGGGGGTTCCTACGAGCAGTACTTC.

This rearrangement joins TRBV29-1 to TRBJ1-1; no clear D gene. In germline, CDR1 is SQVTM, CDR2 ANQGSEA. Trimming removed 0 bases from V and 10 bases from J, with 12 bases in between. This CDR3 spans 12 amino acids. The CDR3, as DNA: TGCAGCGTTGAAGACCCTATTGATACAGCTTTCTTT. Translation: CSVEDPIDTAFF.

The gene calls are TRBV6-5 and TRBJ1-2; tentatively, D is TRBD1 (5 bases). V lost 6 bases and J lost 7, with 18 bases in between. The germline V gene encodes CDR1 MNHEY and CDR2 SVGAGI. There are 14 residues in the CDR3. The CDR3 reads CASRIREGTSGYTF. For the CDR3, the DNA is TGTGCCAGCAGGATCAGGGAAGGGACTAGTGGCTACACCTTC.

The chain recombines TRBV19 with TRBJ1-5, with unresolved D. In germline, CDR1 is LNHDA, CDR2 SQIVND (reference sequence). V was clipped by 1 base and J by 1 base, with 5 bases between them. The length of the CDR3 is 14 residues. CDR3 amino acids: CASSIVQSNQPQHF. The CDR3 DNA reads as TGTGCCAGTAGTATAGTACAGAGCAATCAGCCCCAGCATTTT.

The gene calls are TRBV30 and TRBJ1-1; D not certain. Germline V gene lookup returns CDR1 GTSNPN and CDR2 SVGIG (reference sequence). The CDR3 totals 11 residues. The V gene lost 2 bases and the J gene lost 7 bases, with 8 bases spanning the gap. CDR3 region: CAWSQEDEAFF. CDR3 sequence (DNA): TGTGCCTGGAGTCAGGAAGATGAAGCTTTCTTT.

This chain uses TRBV28 with TRBJ2-2, with no clear D. Per the germline V gene, CDR1 is MDHEN and CDR2 is SYDVKM. Trimming removed 2 bases at V and 4 bases at J, with 8 bases between. The CDR3 consists of 14 residues. Here the CDR3 DNA reads TGTGCCAGCAGTTTACTAGTTACCACCGGGGAGCTGTTTTTT. Translating gives CASSLLVTTGELFF.

The count of this clone is one. V is TRBV18 and J is TRBJ1-2; 7 bases map to TRBD1. V shed 3 bases, J shed 0 bases, and the junction held 4 bases outside the gene matches. Germline V gene data show CDR1 as KGHSH and CDR2 as LQKENI. The CDR3 sequence is 15 residues long. The CDR3 nucleotides read TGTGCCAGCTCACCCGCGACAGGGCCTAACTATGGCTACACCTTC. Its protein product is CASSPATGPNYGYTF.

V gene TRBV9 combines with J gene TRBJ2-7, with TRBD2 matching 8 bases. V dropped 4 bases and J dropped 6; count of bases not matched to a gene: 9. Germline V gives CDR1 SGDLS, CDR2 YYNGEE. The CDR3 covers 14 residues. The CDR3 here is CASSPGLGVVEQYF. The DNA of the CDR3 is TGTGCCAGCAGCCCGGGACTAGGGGTGGTCGAGCAGTACTTC.

The V and J genes are TRBV5-8 and TRBJ2-7, with D possibly being TRBD2 (6 bases). Trimming took off 1 base at V and 5 bases at J, with 10 bases between the two ends. This CDR3 is 13 amino acids long. From germline, CDR1 is SGHTS and CDR2 YDEGEE. CDR3 protein: CASSLMRRDEQYF. For the CDR3, the DNA is TGTGCCAGCAGCTTGATGAGGAGGGACGAGCAGTACTTC.

To note about this clone: One junction end does not reproduce the germline sequence, and a read error may be involved. The chain employs TRBV7-7 and TRBJ2-1; no firm D call. This CDR3 region has 13 residues. Germline V CDR1 and CDR2: SSHAT, FNYEAQ (reference sequence). CDR3 bases: TGTGCTAGCAGCTTCTCGCGGCTCGGGGAGCAGTTCTTC. As protein: CASSFSRLGEQFF.